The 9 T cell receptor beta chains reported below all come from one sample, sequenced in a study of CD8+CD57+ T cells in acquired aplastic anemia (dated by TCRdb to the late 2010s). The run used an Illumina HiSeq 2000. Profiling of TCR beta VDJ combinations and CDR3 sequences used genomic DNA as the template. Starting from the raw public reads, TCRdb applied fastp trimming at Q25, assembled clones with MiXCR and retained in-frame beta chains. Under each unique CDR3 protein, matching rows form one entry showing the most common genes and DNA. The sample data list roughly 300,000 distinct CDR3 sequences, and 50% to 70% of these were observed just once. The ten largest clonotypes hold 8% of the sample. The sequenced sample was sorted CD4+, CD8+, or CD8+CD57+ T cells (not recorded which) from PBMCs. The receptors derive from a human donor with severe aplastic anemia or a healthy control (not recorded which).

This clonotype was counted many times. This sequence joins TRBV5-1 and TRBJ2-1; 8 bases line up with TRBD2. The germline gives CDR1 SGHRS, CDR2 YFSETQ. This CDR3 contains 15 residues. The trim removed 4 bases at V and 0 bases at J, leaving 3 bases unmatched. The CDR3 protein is CASSDGTSSYNEQFF. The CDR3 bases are TGCGCCAGCAGCGACGGGACTAGCTCCTACAATGAGCAGTTCTTC.

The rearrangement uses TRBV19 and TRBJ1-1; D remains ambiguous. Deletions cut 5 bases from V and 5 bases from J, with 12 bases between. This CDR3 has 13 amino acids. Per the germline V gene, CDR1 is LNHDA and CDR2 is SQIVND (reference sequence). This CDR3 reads CASSWRSRTEAFF. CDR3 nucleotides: TGTGCCAGTAGTTGGAGGTCAAGGACTGAAGCTTTCTTT.

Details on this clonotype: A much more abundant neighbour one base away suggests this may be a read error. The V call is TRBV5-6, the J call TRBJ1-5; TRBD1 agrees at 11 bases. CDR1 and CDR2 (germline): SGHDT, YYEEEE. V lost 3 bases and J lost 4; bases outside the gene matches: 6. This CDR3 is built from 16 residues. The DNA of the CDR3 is TGTGCCAGCAGCTCCGGACAGGGGGCTAGTAATCAGCCCCAGCATTTT. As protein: CASSSGQGASNQPQHF.

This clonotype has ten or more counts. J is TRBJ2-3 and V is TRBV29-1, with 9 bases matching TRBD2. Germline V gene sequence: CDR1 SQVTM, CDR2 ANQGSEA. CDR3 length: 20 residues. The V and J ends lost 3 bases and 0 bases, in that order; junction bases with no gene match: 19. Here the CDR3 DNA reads TGCAGCGTTGAGAGATTGGGGCCGGCGGGGGGGACCTCTAGCACAGATACGCAGTATTTT. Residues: CSVERLGPAGGTSSTDTQYF.

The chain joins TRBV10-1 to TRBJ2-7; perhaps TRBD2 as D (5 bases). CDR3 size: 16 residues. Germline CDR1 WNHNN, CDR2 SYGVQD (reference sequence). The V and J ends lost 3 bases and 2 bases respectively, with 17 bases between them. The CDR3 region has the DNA TGCGCCAGCAGTGAATGGAGGCCCCAGAGGACCTACGAGCAGTACGTC. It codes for CASSEWRPQRTYEQYV.

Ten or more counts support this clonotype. The CDR3 here is CSGRLIYEQYF. The CDR3 DNA reads TGCAGTGGGAGGCTTATCTACGAGCAGTACTTC. The chain recombines TRBV20-1 with TRBJ2-7; D might be TRBD2 (5 bases). V was pared by 7 bases and J by 3 bases, with 10 bases between. Germline loops: CDR1 DFQATT, CDR2 SNEGSKA (reference sequence). The CDR3 extends over 11 amino acids.

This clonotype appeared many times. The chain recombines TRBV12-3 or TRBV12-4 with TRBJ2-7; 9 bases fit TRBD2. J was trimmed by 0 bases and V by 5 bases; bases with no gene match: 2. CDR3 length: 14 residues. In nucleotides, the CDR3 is TGTGCCAGCAGTGCTAGCGGGGTCTCCTACGAGCAGTACTTC. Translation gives CASSASGVSYEQYF.

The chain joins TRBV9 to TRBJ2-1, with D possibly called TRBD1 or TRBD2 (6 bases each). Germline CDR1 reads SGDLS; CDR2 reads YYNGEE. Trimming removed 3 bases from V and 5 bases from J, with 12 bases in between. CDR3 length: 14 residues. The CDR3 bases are TGTGCCAGCAGCGGGGGGGCGGTCCACAATGAGCAGTTCTTC. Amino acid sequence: CASSGGAVHNEQFF.

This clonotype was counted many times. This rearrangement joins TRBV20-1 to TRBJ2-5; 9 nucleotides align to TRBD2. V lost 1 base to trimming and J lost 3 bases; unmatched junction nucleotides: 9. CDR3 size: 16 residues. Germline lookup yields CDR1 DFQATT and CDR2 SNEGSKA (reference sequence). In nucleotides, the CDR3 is TGCAGTGCTAGAGTGGTAGGGGCTAGCGGGAAAGAGACCCAGTACTTC. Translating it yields CSARVVGASGKETQYF.